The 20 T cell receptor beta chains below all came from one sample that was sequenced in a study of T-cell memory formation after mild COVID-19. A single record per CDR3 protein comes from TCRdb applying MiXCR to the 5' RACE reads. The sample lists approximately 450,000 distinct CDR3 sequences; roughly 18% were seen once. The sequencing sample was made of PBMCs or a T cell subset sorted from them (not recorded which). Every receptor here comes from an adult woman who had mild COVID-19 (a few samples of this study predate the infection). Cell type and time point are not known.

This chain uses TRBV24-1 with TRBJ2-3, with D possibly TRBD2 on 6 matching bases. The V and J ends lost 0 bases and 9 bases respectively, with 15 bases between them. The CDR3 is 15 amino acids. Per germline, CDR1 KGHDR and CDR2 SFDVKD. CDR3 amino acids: CATSDLIEGGGTQYF. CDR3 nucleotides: TGTGCCACCAGTGATTTGATTGAGGGAGGAGGCACGCAGTATTTT.

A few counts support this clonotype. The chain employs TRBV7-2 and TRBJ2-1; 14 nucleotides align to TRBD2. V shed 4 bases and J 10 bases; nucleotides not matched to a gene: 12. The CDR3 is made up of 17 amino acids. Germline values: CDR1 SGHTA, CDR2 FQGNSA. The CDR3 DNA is TGTGCCAGCAGCTCCTCCACTCGACTAGCGGGGGGGGAAGAGCAGTTCTTC. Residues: CASSSSTRLAGGEEQFF.

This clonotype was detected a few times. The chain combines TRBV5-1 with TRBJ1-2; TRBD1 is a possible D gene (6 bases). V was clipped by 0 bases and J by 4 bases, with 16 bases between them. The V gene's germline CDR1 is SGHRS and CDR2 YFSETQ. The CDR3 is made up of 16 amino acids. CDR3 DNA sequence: TGCGCCAGCAGCTTGGATGCGGGGGGCTATAGCTATGGCTACACCTTC. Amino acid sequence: CASSLDAGGYSYGYTF.

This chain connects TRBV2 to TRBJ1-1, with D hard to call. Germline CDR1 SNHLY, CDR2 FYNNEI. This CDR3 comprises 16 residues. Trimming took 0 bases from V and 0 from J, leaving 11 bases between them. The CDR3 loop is CASSEAPGRVNTEAFF. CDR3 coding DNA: TGTGCCAGCAGTGAAGCCCCCGGCAGAGTGAACACTGAAGCTTTCTTT.

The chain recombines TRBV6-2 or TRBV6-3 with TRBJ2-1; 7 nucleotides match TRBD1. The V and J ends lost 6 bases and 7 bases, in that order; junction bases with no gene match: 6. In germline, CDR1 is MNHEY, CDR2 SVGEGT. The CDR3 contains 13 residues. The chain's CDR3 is CASRKMTGNEQFF. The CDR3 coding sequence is TGTGCCAGCAGGAAAATGACAGGGAATGAGCAGTTCTTC.

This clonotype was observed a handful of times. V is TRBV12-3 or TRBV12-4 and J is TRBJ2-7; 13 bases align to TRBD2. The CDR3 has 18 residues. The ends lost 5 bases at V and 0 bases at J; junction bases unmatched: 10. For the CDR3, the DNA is TGTGCCAGCAGTCCCATTACTAGCGGGAGGGCCCACTCCTACGAGCAGTACTTC. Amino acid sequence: CASSPITSGRAHSYEQYF.

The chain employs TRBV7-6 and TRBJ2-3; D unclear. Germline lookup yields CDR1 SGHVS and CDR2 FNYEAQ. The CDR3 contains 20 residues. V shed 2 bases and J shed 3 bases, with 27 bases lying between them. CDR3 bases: TGTGCCAGCAGCTTACTAGGCGGTTTAAAGTCTTTTACTCTAACAGATACGCAGTATTTT. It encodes CASSLLGGLKSFTLTDTQYF.

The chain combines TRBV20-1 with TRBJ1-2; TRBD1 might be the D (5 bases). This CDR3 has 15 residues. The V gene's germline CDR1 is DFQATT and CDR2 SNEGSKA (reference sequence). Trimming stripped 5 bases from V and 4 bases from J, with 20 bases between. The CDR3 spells CSARTGTLEFYGYTF. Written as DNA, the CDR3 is TGCAGTGCTCGGACCGGGACCCTCGAATTCTATGGCTACACCTTC.

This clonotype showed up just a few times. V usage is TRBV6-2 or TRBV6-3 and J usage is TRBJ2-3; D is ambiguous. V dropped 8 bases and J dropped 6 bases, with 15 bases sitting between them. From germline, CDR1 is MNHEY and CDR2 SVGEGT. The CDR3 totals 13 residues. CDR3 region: CASSDPGRDTQYF. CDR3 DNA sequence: TGTGCCAGCTCGGACCCCGGCCGCGATACGCAGTATTTT.

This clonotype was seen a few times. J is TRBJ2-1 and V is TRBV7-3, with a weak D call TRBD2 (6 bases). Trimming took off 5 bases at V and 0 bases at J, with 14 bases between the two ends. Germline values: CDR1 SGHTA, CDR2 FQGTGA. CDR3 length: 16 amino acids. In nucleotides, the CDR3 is TGTGCCAGCAGCGCTACAGCGGGTAGCTCCTACAATGAGCAGTTCTTC. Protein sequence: CASSATAGSSYNEQFF. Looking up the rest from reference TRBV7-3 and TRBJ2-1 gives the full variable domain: GAGVSQTPSNKVTEKGKYVELRCDPISGHTALYWYRQSLGQGPEFLIYFQGTGAADDSGLPNDRFFAVRPEGSVSTLKIQRTERGDSAVYLCASSATAGSSYNEQFFGPGTRLTVL.

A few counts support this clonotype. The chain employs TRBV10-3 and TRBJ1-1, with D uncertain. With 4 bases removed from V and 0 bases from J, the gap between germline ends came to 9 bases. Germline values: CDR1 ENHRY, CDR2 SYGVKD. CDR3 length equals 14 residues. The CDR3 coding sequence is TGTGCCATCAGTGCCGGGTTCATGAACACTGAAGCTTTCTTT. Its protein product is CAISAGFMNTEAFF.

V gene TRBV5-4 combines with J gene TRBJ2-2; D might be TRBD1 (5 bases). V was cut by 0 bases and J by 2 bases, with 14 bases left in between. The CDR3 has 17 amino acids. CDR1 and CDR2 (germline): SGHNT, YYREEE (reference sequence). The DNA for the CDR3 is TGTGCCAGCAGCTTGGGTGGGCCTACAGGAAACACCGGGGAGCTGTTTTTT. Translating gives CASSLGGPTGNTGELFF.

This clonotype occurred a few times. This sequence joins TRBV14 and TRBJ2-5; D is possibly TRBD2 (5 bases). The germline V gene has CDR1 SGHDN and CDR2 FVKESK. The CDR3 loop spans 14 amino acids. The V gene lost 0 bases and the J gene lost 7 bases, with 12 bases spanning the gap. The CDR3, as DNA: TGTGCCAGCAGCCAAGATTCGGGATATGGGACCCAGTACTTC. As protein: CASSQDSGYGTQYF.

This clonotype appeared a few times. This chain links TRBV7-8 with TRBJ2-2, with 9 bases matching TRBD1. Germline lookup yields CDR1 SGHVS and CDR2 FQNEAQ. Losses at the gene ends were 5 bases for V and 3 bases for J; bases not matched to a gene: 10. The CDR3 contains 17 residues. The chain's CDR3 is CASSTARDREDTGELFF. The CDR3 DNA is TGTGCCAGCAGCACAGCCCGGGACAGGGAGGACACCGGGGAGCTGTTTTTT.

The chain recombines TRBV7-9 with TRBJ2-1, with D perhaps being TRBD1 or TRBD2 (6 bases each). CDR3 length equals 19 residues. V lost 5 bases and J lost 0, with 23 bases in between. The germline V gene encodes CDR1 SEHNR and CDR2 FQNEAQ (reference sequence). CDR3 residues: CASSRSHGRGPSSYNEQFF. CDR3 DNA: TGTGCCAGCAGCCGTTCTCATGGTCGGGGGCCGAGCTCCTACAATGAGCAGTTCTTC.

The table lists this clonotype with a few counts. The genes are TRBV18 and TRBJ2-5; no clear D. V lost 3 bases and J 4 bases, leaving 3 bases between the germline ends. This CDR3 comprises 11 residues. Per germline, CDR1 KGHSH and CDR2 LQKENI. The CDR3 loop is CASSPTETQYF. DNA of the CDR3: TGTGCCAGCTCACCGACAGAGACCCAGTACTTC.

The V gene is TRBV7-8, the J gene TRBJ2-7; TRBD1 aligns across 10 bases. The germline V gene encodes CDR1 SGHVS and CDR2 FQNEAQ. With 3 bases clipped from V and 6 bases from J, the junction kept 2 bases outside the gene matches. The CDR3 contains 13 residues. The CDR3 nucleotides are TGTGCCAGCAGCTTCGGGACAGGGGCCGAGCAGTACTTC. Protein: CASSFGTGAEQYF. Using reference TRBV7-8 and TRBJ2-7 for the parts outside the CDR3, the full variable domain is GAGVSQSPRYKVAKRGQDVALRCDPISGHVSLFWYQQALGQGPEFLTYFQNEAQLDKSGLPSDRFFAERPEGSVSTLKIQRTQQEDSAVYLCASSFGTGAEQYFGPGTRLTVT.

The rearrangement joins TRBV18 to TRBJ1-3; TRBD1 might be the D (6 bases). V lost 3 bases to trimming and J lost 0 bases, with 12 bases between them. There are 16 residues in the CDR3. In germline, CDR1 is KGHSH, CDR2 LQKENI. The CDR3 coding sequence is TGTGCCAGCTCACCCACCGGGGGCCCCTCTGGAAACACCATATATTTT. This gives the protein CASSPTGGPSGNTIYF.

The CDR3 coding sequence is TGTGCCAGCAGCCAACTAAAGCGGGAGTTCGCCTACGAGCAGTACTTC. The encoded protein is CASSQLKREFAYEQYF. The chain recombines TRBV4-2 with TRBJ2-7; the match to TRBD2 covers 8 bases. J gave up 2 bases and V 2 bases, and 8 bases lay outside the gene matches. This CDR3 is built from 16 residues. From germline, CDR1 is LGHNA and CDR2 YNFKEQ.

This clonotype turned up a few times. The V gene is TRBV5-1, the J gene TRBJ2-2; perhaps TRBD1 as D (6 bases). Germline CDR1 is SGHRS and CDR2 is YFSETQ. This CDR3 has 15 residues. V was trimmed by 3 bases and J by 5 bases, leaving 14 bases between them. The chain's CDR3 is CASSSQGSRTGELFF. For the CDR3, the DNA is TGCGCCAGCAGCTCGCAGGGGAGTAGGACCGGGGAGCTGTTTTTT.